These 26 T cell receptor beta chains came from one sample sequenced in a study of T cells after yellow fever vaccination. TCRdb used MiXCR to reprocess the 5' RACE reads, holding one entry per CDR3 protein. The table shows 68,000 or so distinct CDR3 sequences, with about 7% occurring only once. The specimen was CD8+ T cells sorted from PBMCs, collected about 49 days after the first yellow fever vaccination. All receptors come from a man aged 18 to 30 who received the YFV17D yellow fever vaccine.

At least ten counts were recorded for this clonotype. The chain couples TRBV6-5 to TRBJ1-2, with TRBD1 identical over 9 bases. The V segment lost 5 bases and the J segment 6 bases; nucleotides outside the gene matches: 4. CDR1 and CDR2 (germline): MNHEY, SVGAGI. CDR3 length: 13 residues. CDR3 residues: CASSRWTGDGYTF. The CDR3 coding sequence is TGTGCCAGCAGTCGATGGACAGGGGATGGCTACACCTTC.

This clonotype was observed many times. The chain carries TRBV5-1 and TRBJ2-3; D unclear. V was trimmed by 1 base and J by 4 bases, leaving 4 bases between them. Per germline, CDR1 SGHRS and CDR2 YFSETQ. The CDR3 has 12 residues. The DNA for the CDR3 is TGCGCCAGCAGCTTGAATGCAGATACGCAGTATTTT. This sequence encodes CASSLNADTQYF. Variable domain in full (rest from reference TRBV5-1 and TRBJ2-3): KAGVTQTPRYLIKTRGQQVTLSCSPISGHRSVSWYQQTPGQGLQFLFEYFSETQRNKGNFPGRFSGRQFSNSRSEMNVSTLELGDSALYLCASSLNADTQYFGPGTRLTVL.

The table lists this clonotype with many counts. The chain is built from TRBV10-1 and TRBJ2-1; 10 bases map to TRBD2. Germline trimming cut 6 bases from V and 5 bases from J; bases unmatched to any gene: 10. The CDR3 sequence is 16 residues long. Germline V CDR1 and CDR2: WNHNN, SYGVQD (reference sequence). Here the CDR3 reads CASRDLTSGHNNEQFF. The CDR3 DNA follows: TGCGCCAGCAGGGATTTGACTAGCGGGCATAACAATGAGCAGTTCTTC.

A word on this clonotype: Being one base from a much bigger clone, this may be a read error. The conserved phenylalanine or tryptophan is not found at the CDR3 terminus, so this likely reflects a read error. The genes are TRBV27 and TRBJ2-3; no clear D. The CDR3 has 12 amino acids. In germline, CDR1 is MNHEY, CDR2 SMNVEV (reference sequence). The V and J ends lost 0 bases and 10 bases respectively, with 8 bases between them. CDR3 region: CASSLSGGAQYY. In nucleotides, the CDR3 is TGTGCCAGCAGTTTATCAGGCGGCGCGCAGTATTAT.

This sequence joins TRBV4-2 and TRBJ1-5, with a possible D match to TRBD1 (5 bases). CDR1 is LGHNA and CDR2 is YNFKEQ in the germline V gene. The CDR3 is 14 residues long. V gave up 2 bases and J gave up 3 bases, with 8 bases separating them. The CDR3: CASSQLRVNQPQHF. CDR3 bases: TGTGCCAGCAGCCAACTCAGGGTCAATCAGCCCCAGCATTTT.

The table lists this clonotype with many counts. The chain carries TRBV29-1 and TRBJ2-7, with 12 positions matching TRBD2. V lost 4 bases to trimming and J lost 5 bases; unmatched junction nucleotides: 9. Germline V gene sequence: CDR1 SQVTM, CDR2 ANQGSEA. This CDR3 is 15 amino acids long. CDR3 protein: CSVVTSGGIPDEQYF. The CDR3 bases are TGCAGCGTTGTAACTAGCGGGGGGATCCCTGACGAGCAGTACTTC.

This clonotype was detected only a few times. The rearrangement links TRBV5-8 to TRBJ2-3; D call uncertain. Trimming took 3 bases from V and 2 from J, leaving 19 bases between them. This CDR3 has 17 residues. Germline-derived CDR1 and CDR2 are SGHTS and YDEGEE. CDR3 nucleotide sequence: TGTGCCAGCAGCTATAGAAGGACCTATTGGCCCACAGATACGCAGTATTTT. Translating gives CASSYRRTYWPTDTQYF.

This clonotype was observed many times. This CDR3 is CASSLVAIRDNEQFF. The CDR3, as DNA: TGTGCCAGCAGCTTAGTGGCGATTAGGGACAATGAGCAGTTCTTC. This chain connects TRBV7-9 to TRBJ2-1; the D is unclear. The CDR3 covers 15 residues. The V end lost 1 base, the J end lost 5 bases, and 12 bases lay between the germline ends. Germline-derived CDR1 and CDR2 are SEHNR and FQNEAQ (reference sequence).

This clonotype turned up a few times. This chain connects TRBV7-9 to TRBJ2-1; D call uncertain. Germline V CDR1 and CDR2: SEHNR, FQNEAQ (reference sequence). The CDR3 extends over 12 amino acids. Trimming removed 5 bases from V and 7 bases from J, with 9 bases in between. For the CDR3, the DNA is TGTGCCAGCAGCCTTAGGTCGAATGAGCAGTTCTTC. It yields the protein CASSLRSNEQFF.

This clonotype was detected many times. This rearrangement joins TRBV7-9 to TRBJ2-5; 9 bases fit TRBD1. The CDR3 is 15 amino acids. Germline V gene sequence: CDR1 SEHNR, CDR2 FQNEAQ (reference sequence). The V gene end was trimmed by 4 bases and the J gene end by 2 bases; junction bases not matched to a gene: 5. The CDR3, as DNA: TGTGCCAGCAGCTACGCCGGGACAGGGCAAGAGACCCAGTACTTC. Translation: CASSYAGTGQETQYF.

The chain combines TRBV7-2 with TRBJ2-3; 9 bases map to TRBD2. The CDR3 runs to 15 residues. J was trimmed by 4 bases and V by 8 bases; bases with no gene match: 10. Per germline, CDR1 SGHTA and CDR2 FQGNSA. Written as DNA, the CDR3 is TGTGCCAGCGGGCCTCTAGCGGGGAGGGCAGATACGCAGTATTTT. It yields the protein CASGPLAGRADTQYF.

The CDR3, as DNA: TGCAGTGCTAGGCCCCAGGAACGCTTTAATGAAAAACTGTTTTTT. Its translation: CSARPQERFNEKLFF. The V gene is TRBV20-1, the J gene TRBJ1-4, with no clear D. The CDR3 has 15 amino acids. Trimming stripped 3 bases from V and 4 bases from J, with 15 bases between. Germline loops: CDR1 DFQATT, CDR2 SNEGSKA (reference sequence).

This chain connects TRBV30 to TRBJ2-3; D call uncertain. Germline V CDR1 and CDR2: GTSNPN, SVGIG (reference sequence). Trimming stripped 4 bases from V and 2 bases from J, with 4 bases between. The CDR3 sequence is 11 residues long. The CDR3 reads CAWTLTDTQYF. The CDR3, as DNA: TGTGCCTGGACCCTCACAGATACGCAGTATTTT. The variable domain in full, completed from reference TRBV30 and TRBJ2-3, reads SQTIHQWPATLVQPVGSPLSLECTVEGTSNPNLYWYRQAAGRGLQLLFYSVGIGQISSEVPQNLSASRPQDRQFILSSKKLLLSDSGFYLCAWTLTDTQYFGPGTRLTVL.

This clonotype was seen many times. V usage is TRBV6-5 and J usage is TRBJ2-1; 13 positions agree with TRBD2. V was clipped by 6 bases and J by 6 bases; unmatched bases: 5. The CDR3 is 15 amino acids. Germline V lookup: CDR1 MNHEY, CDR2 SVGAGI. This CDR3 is CASSPTSGGANEQFF. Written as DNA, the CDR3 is TGTGCCAGCAGCCCTACTAGCGGGGGGGCCAATGAGCAGTTCTTC.

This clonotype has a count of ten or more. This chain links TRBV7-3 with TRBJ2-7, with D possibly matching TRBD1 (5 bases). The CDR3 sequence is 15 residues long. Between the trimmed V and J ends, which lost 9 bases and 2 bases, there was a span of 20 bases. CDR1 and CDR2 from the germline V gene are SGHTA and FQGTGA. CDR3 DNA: TGTGCCAGGGCACCTCCAGGGTCCCTCACCTACGAGCAGTACGTC. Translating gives CARAPPGSLTYEQYV.

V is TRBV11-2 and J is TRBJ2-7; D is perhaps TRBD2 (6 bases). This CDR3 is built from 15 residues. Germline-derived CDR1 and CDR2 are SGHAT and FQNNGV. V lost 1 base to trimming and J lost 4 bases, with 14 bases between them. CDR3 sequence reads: CASSLGGTASYEQYF. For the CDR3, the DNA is TGTGCCAGCAGCTTAGGCGGGACGGCGTCGTACGAGCAGTACTTC.

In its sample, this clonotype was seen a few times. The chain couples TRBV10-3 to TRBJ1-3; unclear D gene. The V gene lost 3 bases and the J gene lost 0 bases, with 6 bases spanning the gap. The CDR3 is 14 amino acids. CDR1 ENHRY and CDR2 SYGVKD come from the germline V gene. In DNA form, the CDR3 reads TGTGCCATCAGTGACGGTGGCTCTGGAAACACCATATATTTT. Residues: CAISDGGSGNTIYF.

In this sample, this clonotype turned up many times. The CDR3 nucleotides read TGTGCCAGCAGGCATCTTAGCGGGCTAGCGGGGTCCAATGAGCAGTTCTTC. Its translation: CASRHLSGLAGSNEQFF. This chain connects TRBV4-2 to TRBJ2-1, with 9 bases lining up with TRBD2. Germline V lookup: CDR1 LGHNA, CDR2 YNFKEQ. CDR3 length: 17 amino acids. J was trimmed by 6 bases and V by 6 bases; bases with no gene match: 15.

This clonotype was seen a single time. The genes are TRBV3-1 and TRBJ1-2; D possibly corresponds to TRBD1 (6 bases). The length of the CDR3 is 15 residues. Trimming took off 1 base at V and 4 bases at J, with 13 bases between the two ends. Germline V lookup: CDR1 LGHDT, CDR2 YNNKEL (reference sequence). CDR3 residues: CASSQGRGAIYGYTF. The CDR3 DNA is TGTGCCAGCAGCCAAGGGCGGGGGGCGATCTATGGCTACACCTTC.

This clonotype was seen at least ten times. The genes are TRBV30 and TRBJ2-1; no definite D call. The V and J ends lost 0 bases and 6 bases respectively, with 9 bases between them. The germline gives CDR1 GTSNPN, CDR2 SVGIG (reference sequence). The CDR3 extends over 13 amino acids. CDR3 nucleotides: TGTGCCTGGAGTGTACTCGTCACCAATGAGCAGTTCTTC. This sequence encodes CAWSVLVTNEQFF. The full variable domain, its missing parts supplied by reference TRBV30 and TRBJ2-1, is SQTIHQWPATLVQPVGSPLSLECTVEGTSNPNLYWYRQAAGRGLQLLFYSVGIGQISSEVPQNLSASRPQDRQFILSSKKLLLSDSGFYLCAWSVLVTNEQFFGPGTRLTVL.

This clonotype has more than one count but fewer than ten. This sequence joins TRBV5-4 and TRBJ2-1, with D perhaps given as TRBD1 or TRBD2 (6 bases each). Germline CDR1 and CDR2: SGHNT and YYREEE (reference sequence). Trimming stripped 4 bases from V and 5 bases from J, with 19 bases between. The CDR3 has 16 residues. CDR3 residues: CASSGGPMDSNNEQFF. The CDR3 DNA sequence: TGTGCCAGCAGCGGGGGGCCCATGGACTCAAACAATGAGCAGTTCTTC.

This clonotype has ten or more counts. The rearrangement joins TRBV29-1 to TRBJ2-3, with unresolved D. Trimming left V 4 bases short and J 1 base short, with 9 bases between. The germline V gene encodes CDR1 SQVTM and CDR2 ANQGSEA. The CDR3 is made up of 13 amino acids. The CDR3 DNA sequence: TGCAGCGTTGTGCAACGGGGCACAGATACGCAGTATTTT. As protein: CSVVQRGTDTQYF.

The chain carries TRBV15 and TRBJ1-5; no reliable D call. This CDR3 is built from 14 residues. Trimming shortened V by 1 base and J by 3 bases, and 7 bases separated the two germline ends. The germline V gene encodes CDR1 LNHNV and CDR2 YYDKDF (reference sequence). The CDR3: CATSRVGVNQPQHF. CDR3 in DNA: TGTGCCACCAGCAGAGTCGGAGTCAATCAGCCCCAGCATTTT. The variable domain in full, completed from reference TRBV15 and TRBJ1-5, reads DAMVIQNPRYQVTQFGKPVTLSCSQTLNHNVMYWYQQKSSQAPKLLFHYYDKDFNNEADTPDNFQSRRPNTSFCFLDIRSPGLGDTAMYLCATSRVGVNQPQHFGDGTRLSIL.

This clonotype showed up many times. The CDR3 spells CSVVDVFSTKNIQYF. CDR3 nucleotides: TGCAGCGTGGTGGACGTCTTTTCGACCAAAAACATTCAGTACTTC. The V and J genes are TRBV29-1 and TRBJ2-4; the D is unclear. Deletions cut 6 bases from V and 2 bases from J, with 17 bases between. CDR3 length equals 15 residues. Per the germline V gene, CDR1 is SQVTM and CDR2 is ANQGSEA.

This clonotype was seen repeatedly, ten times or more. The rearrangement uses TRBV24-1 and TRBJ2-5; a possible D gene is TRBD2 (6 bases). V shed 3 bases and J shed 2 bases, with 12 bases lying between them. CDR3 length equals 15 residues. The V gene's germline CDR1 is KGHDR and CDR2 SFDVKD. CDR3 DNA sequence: TGTGCCACCAGTGATACCGGGACTTCACAAGAGACCCAGTACTTC. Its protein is CATSDTGTSQETQYF.

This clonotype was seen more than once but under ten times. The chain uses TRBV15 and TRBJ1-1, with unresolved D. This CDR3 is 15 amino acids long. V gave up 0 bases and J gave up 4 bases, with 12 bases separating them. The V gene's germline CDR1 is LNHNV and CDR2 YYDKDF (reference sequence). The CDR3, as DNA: TGTGCCACCAGCAGAGATTATTTGGCAGGCACTGAAGCTTTCTTT. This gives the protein CATSRDYLAGTEAFF.